A selection of T cell receptor beta chains follows, all from one sample in a study of T-cell reconstitution after alpha-beta-depleted transplantation in children. TCRdb re-derived calls from the PCR reads in MiXCR, one entry per CDR3 protein. Of approximately 500,000 distinct CDR3 sequences in the sample, about 10% were seen once. The sample consisted of PBMCs, taken before TCRalphabeta/CD19-depleted stem cell transplant. These receptors were collected from a child aged 2-15 years with inherited bone marrow failure, due to receive a stem cell transplant. The CDR3 runs from the conserved cysteine through the conserved F or W. The D gene is left open where the match is weak. Not all rows give a size; the values are once, few, many and, for expanded clones, a class.

j_call,clone_size,d_call,v_call,cdr3_nt,cdr3_aa
TRBJ1-3,many,.,TRBV12-3/TRBV12-4,TGTGCCAGCAGTTTTGAGTACGAAAACACCATATATTTT,CASSFEYENTIYF
TRBJ1-1,many,TRBD1,TRBV20-1,TGCAGTGCTAATGGGCAGGGGGAGACTGAAGCTTTCTTT,CSANGQGETEAFF
TRBJ2-2,many,.,TRBV6-2/TRBV6-3,TGTGCCAGCAGTTATCCCCCGGCGGGCGGGGAGCTGTTTTTT,CASSYPPAGGELFF
TRBJ1-1,many,.,TRBV29-1,TGCAGCGTTCGGCCAAATAGGCCGAACACTGAAGCTTTCTTT,CSVRPNRPNTEAFF
TRBJ2-1,.,TRBD2,TRBV4-1,TGCGCCATAGGTGGTAGCGGGAGTGGCAATGAGCAGTTCTTC,CAIGGSGSGNEQFF
TRBJ1-6,many,TRBD1,TRBV27,TGTGCCAGCAGTAGATCGACAGGGGGCAAGTCACCCCTCCACTTT,CASSRSTGGKSPLHF
TRBJ2-7,many,.,TRBV3-1,TGTGCCAGCAGCCAAGAATCAGGGGAGTCCTACGAGCAGTACTTC,CASSQESGESYEQYF
TRBJ2-3,many,TRBD2,TRBV7-6,TGTGCCAGCAGCCTCGATAGCGGGAGTTGGTATACGCAGTATTTT,CASSLDSGSWYTQYF
TRBJ2-6,few,.,TRBV6-1,TGTGCCAGCAGTGCCGAAGCTGGGGCCAACGTCCTGACTTTC,CASSAEAGANVLTF
TRBJ2-1,many,.,TRBV5-6,TGTGCCAGCAGCTTTTCGGCCAATGAGCAGTTCTTC,CASSFSANEQFF
TRBJ2-4,many,.,TRBV7-2,TGTGCCAGCAGCCAGGGTTCTACGGACATTCAGTACTTC,CASSQGSTDIQYF
TRBJ2-1,many,TRBD2,TRBV4-3,TGCGCCAGCAGCCCGACCCATAGCGGGAGTTCCTACAATGAGCAGTTCTTC,CASSPTHSGSSYNEQFF
TRBJ2-1,.,.,TRBV6-2/TRBV6-3,TGTGCCAGCAGTATGACGACGGGTTCGAGCTCCTACAATGAGCAGTTCTTC,CASSMTTGSSSYNEQFF
TRBJ2-1,few,TRBD2,TRBV4-2,TGTGCCAGCAGCCGGACTAGGAGAGATGAGCAGTTCTTC,CASSRTRRDEQFF
TRBJ2-5,many,.,TRBV5-1,TGCGCCAGCAGCTTGGCTCGGTTCCAAGAGACCCAGTACTTC,CASSLARFQETQYF
TRBJ2-6,few,.,TRBV9,TGTGCCAGCAGCGTAAACAAAAATTATTCTGGGGCCAACGTCCTGACTTTC,CASSVNKNYSGANVLTF
TRBJ1-6,.,.,TRBV7-2,TGTGCCAGCAGCTTGCGACGACGGATTAATTCACCCCTCCACTTT,CASSLRRRINSPLHF
TRBJ2-2,many,.,TRBV12-3/TRBV12-4,TGTGCCAGCAGTTTGTTCCGGGATAGGGGGGAGCTGTTTTTT,CASSLFRDRGELFF
TRBJ2-1,many,.,TRBV6-2/TRBV6-3,TGTGCCAGCAGTTACCCGGGGCGAGCTTTCCTCGGGAGCGCCTACAATGAGCAGTTCTTC,CASSYPGRAFLGSAYNEQFF
TRBJ1-2,many,TRBD1,TRBV29-1,TGCAGCGTCCACAGGGGGGAAAGCTCTAACTATGGCTACACCTTC,CSVHRGESSNYGYTF
TRBJ2-5,.,.,TRBV28,TGTGCCAGCAGTTTACGTCTGGCCGGGTTAGAGACCCAGTACTTC,CASSLRLAGLETQYF
TRBJ1-5,.,.,TRBV6-6,TGTGCCAGCAGTTACGAACAGATAGGGCCCCAGCATTTT,CASSYEQIGPQHF
TRBJ2-7,many,TRBD1,TRBV7-8,TGTGCCAGCAGCCGCGACAGGGGGCATGGCGAGCAGTACTTC,CASSRDRGHGEQYF
TRBJ2-7,.,.,TRBV10-3,TGTGCCATCGAGAGTCCGGACACTAGTCGCAACGAGCAGTACTTC,CAIESPDTSRNEQYF
TRBJ2-2,many,TRBD2,TRBV4-1,TGCGCCAGCAGCTGGGACTACTACACCGGGGAGCTGTTTTTT,CASSWDYYTGELFF
TRBJ2-1,.,TRBD2,TRBV20-1,TGCAGTGCTAGGGGAAGAGCGGGAGGCTCCTACAATGAGCAGTTCTTC,CSARGRAGGSYNEQFF
TRBJ1-2,many,TRBD1,TRBV20-1,TGCAGTGCTTCAGGGGGCTATGGCTACACCTTC,CSASGGYGYTF
TRBJ1-2,many,.,TRBV12-3/TRBV12-4,TGTGCCAGCAGTTTAATGGGCCCGAACTATGGCTACACCTTC,CASSLMGPNYGYTF
TRBJ2-7,few,.,TRBV7-2,TGTGCCAGCAGCTTAGATTTTGGGGAAGAGCAGTACTTC,CASSLDFGEEQYF
TRBJ2-7,.,.,TRBV5-4,TGTGCCAGCAGCTTGCCCCGGGACGGCAACTACGAGCAGTACTTC,CASSLPRDGNYEQYF
TRBJ2-7,few,.,TRBV5-1,TGCGCCAGCAGCTTGCCCCCGGGAGCCTTAGGCGAGCAGTACTTC,CASSLPPGALGEQYF
TRBJ1-6,many,TRBD1,TRBV5-5,TGTGCCAGCAGCAAAGACAGGGGAAATTCACCCCTCCACTTT,CASSKDRGNSPLHF
TRBJ2-7,few,TRBD1,TRBV6-2/TRBV6-3,TGTGCCAGCAATCTGGAGACAGGGGGATTGGACGAGCAGTACTTC,CASNLETGGLDEQYF
TRBJ2-7,few,.,TRBV5-1,TGCGCCAGCAGCTCGACATTCTCCTACGAGCAGTACTTC,CASSSTFSYEQYF
TRBJ2-3,few,.,TRBV19,TGTGCCAGTTCCCGGGACTCTCGCACAGATACGCAGTATTTT,CASSRDSRTDTQYF
TRBJ2-5,.,.,TRBV5-6,TGTGCCAGCAGCTTGGCCAAACAGGGTTCAGAGACCCAGTACTTC,CASSLAKQGSETQYF
TRBJ2-5,.,.,TRBV9,TGTGCCAGCAGCGTACGCCACCAAGAGACCCAGTACTTC,CASSVRHQETQYF
TRBJ2-1,many,.,TRBV12-3/TRBV12-4,TGTGCCAGTCTCTCCCCCAATGAGCAGTTCTTC,CASLSPNEQFF
TRBJ2-1,many,.,TRBV29-1,TGCAGCGTTGAAGTGGTACTAGCAGGGGAGCAGTTCTTC,CSVEVVLAGEQFF
TRBJ2-7,many,.,TRBV6-5,TGTGCCAGCAGTTACACGCAGAACAATTACGAGCAGTACTTC,CASSYTQNNYEQYF
TRBJ2-2,.,TRBD1,TRBV27,TGTGCCAGCAGTCCATTGGACAGGGCCGGGGAGCTGTTTTTT,CASSPLDRAGELFF
TRBJ2-7,few,TRBD2,TRBV6-5,TGTGCCAGCACCCACCTAGCGGGAGAGGCCGAGCAGTACTTC,CASTHLAGEAEQYF
TRBJ2-1,many,.,TRBV4-3,TGCGCCAGCAGCCAGGAAACTAGCTACAATGAGCAGTTCTTC,CASSQETSYNEQFF
TRBJ2-7,.,.,TRBV29-1,TGCAGCGTGAAGTCCGGGGGGCCTGGCGAGCAGTACTTC,CSVKSGGPGEQYF
TRBJ1-2,many,.,TRBV6-5,TGTGCCAGCAGTTACTCCGGGGGCGGGTCTAACTATGGCTACACCTTC,CASSYSGGGSNYGYTF
TRBJ2-1,few,TRBD2,TRBV20-1,TGCAGTGCTACCCCCTGGGTAGCCGGTCACGGGAGGGAGCAGTTCTTC,CSATPWVAGHGREQFF